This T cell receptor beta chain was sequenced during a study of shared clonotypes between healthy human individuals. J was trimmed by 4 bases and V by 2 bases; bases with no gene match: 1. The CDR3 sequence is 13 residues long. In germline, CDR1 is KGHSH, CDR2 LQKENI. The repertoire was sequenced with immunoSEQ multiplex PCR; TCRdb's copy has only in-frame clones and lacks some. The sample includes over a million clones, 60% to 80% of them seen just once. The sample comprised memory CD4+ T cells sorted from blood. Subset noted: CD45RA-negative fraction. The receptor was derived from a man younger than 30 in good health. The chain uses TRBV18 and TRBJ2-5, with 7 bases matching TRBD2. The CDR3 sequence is CASSPTGGETQYF. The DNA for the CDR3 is TGTGCCAGCTCACCAACGGGAGGAGAGACCCAGTACTTC. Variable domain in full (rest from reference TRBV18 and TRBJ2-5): NAGVMQNPRHLVRRRGQEARLRCSPMKGHSHVYWYRQLPEEGLKFMVYLQKENIIDESGMPKERFSAEFPKEGPSILRIQQVVRGDSAAYFCASSPTGGETQYFGPGTRLLVL.